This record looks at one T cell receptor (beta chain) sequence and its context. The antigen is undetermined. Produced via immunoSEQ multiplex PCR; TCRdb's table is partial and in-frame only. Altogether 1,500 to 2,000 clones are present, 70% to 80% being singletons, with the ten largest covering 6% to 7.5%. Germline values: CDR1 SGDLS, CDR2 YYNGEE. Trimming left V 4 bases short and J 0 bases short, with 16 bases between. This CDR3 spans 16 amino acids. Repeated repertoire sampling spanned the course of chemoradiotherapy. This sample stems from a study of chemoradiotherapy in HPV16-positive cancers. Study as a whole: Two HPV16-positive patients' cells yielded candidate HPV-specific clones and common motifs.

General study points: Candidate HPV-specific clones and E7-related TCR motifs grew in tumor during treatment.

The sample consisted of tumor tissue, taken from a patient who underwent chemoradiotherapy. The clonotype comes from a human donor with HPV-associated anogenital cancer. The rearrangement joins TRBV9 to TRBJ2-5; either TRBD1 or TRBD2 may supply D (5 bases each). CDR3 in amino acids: CASSLGPTIHQETQYF. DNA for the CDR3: TGTGCCAGCAGCTTGGGACCGACGATCCACCAAGAGACCCAGTACTTC.